A selection of T cell receptor beta chains follows, all from one sample in a study of T cell responses to AZD1222 COVID-19 vaccine. TCRdb's table, derived via immunoSEQ multiplex PCR, lists solely in-frame clones and lacks some. The sample gives roughly 140,000 clones, about 87% of which show up once; 3% to 3.5% is in the top ten. The sample consisted of peripheral blood, taken on day 0 of MenACWY control vaccination. The receptors come from an adult in good health. Both conserved end residues are part of each CDR3. A D gene is named only where the DNA matches it firmly. Part of the rows lack a size; the others show once, few, many or a class for expanded clones.

D | J | size | V | CDR3 | DNA
TRBD2 | TRBJ2-4 | NA | TRBV7-9 | CASSSRKGLVLLDIQYF | TGTGCCAGCAGCTCGCGAAAGGGACTAGTCCTTCTTGACATTCAGTACTTC
NA | TRBJ2-2 | NA | TRBV30 | CACSQNTGELFF | TGTGCCTGTTCACAGAACACCGGGGAGCTGTTTTTT
NA | TRBJ2-2 | NA | TRBV12-3/TRBV12-4 | CASTDRNTGELFF | TGTGCCAGCACCGATCGGAACACCGGGGAGCTGTTTTTT
TRBD1 | TRBJ2-5 | NA | TRBV3-1/TRBV3-2 | CASSQSDRGQKEETQYF | TGTGCCAGCAGCCAAAGCGACAGGGGACAAAAAGAAGAGACCCAGTACTTC
NA | TRBJ1-2 | once | TRBV23-1 | CASSQSSGCGYTF | TGCGCCAGCAGTCAATCTTCGGGGTGTGGCTACACCTTC
TRBD2 | TRBJ2-1 | NA | TRBV4-3 | CASSQDLELAAVEQFF | TGCGCCAGCAGCCAAGACCTTGAACTAGCGGCGGTCGAGCAGTTCTTC
NA | TRBJ1-1 | NA | TRBV6-5 | CASSRGGLRNTEAFF | TGTGCCAGCAGCCGGGGGGGGCTTAGGAACACTGAAGCTTTCTTT
NA | TRBJ2-6 | NA | TRBV5-1 | CASSPDGQSGANVLTF | TGCGCCAGCAGCCCGGACGGTCAATCTGGGGCCAACGTCCTGACTTTC
TRBD1 | TRBJ2-2 | NA | TRBV5-6 | CASSYRTGTGELFF | TGTGCCAGCAGCTACAGGACAGGGACCGGGGAGCTGTTTTTT
TRBD1 | TRBJ1-1 | NA | TRBV7-3 | CASSADRGLTEAFF | TGTGCCAGCAGCGCAGACAGGGGTCTGACTGAAGCTTTCTTT
NA | TRBJ2-7 | NA | TRBV7-9 | CASSLYGINEQYF | TGTGCCAGCAGCTTGTACGGAATTAACGAGCAGTACTTC
NA | TRBJ1-2 | NA | TRBV29-1 | CSVADKLNYGYTF | TGCAGCGTTGCTGACAAACTTAACTATGGCTACACCTTC
NA | TRBJ2-7 | once | TRBV11-3 | CASSSREHRSSYEQYF | TGTGCCAGCAGCTCAAGGGAACACAGGAGCTCCTACGAGCAGTACTTC
NA | TRBJ1-2 | NA | TRBV4-1 | CASSPTGFNGYTF | TGCGCCAGCAGCCCAACAGGGTTCAATGGCTACACCTTC
NA | TRBJ1-1 | NA | TRBV9 | CASSPSGGLSTEAFF | TGTGCCAGCAGCCCCAGCGGGGGGCTGAGCACTGAAGCTTTCTTT
TRBD1 | TRBJ1-1 | NA | TRBV18 | CASSPDTAGGSIAEAFF | TGTGCCAGCTCACCAGATACGGCAGGGGGCTCGATCGCTGAAGCTTTCTTT
NA | TRBJ1-1 | NA | TRBV30 | CAWTPGSLNTEAFF | TGTGCCTGGACCCCGGGGAGTTTGAACACTGAAGCTTTCTTT
NA | TRBJ2-3 | NA | TRBV7-8 | CASSLVELSSTDTQYF | TGTGCCAGCAGCTTAGTAGAGTTGTCGAGCACAGATACGCAGTATTTT
NA | TRBJ1-3 | NA | TRBV5-1 | CASSIDNSGNTIYF | TGCGCCAGCAGCATAGACAACTCTGGAAACACCATATATTTT
NA | TRBJ2-3 | NA | TRBV5-4 | CASSLGLGAGVLGTQYF | TGTGCCAGCAGCTTGGGGTTGGGGGCAGGGGTTTTGGGTACGCAGTATTTT
NA | TRBJ1-2 | NA | TRBV4-3 | CASSQDDSHYGYTF | TGCGCCAGCAGCCAGGATGACAGCCACTATGGCTACACCTTC
NA | TRBJ1-2 | NA | TRBV29-1 | CSVSADAYTF | TGCAGCGTTTCCGCGGACGCCTACACCTTC
NA | TRBJ1-5 | few | TRBV6-2/TRBV6-3 | CASSDNLGVGNQPQHF | TGTGCCAGCAGTGATAACCTGGGTGTTGGCAATCAGCCCCAGCATTTT
NA | TRBJ1-6 | NA | TRBV4-1 | CASRKIRDSPLHF | TGCGCCAGCAGGAAGATCAGGGATTCACCCCTCCACTTT
NA | TRBJ2-7 | NA | TRBV19 | CASSIGLRDEQYF | TGTGCCAGTAGTATAGGATTAAGGGACGAGCAGTACTTC
NA | TRBJ2-5 | few | TRBV30 | CAWSRDFEETQYF | TGTGCCTGGAGCCGGGACTTCGAAGAGACCCAGTACTTC
NA | TRBJ2-3 | few | TRBV7-9 | CASSRDTGILNTQYF | TGTGCCAGCAGCCGGGACACGGGAATTTTGAATACGCAGTATTTT
TRBD1 | TRBJ1-6 | NA | TRBV7-2 | CASSDRQGSSYNSPLHF | TGTGCCAGCAGCGATCGACAGGGAAGCTCCTATAATTCACCCCTCCACTTT
TRBD1 | TRBJ2-5 | NA | TRBV5-1 | CASSLGTGLETQYF | TGCGCCAGCAGCTTGGGGACAGGGTTGGAGACCCAGTACTTC
NA | TRBJ2-3 | NA | TRBV7-9 | CASSGRIPPPTDTQYF | TGTGCCAGCAGCGGACGGATTCCCCCTCCCACAGATACGCAGTATTTT
NA | TRBJ1-4 | NA | TRBV28 | CASIGDGNEKLFF | TGTGCCAGCATAGGGGACGGTAATGAAAAACTGTTTTTT
TRBD2 | TRBJ2-2 | NA | TRBV4-2 | CASSQAIYQRGPSTGELFF | TGTGCCAGCAGCCAGGCGATCTACCAGCGGGGGCCGTCCACCGGGGAGCTGTTTTTT
NA | TRBJ2-1 | NA | TRBV4-2 | CASSQDRTVNNEQFF | TGTGCCAGCAGCCAAGATAGGACAGTGAACAATGAGCAGTTCTTC
NA | TRBJ1-6 | NA | TRBV28 | CASSHNSPLHF | TGTGCCAGCAGCCACAATTCACCCCTCCACTTT
NA | TRBJ1-5 | NA | TRBV28 | CASRRGTGQPQHF | TGTGCCAGCAGGAGGGGGACTGGTCAGCCCCAGCATTTT
NA | TRBJ1-6 | NA | TRBV6-5 | CASSYEPYNSPLHF | TGTGCCAGCAGTTACGAACCCTATAATTCACCCCTCCACTTT
NA | TRBJ1-3 | few | TRBV10-3 | CAISGTGNTIYF | TGTGCCATCAGTGGGACTGGAAACACCATATATTTT
NA | TRBJ1-1 | NA | TRBV6-5 | CASSYGGTEAFF | TGTGCCAGCAGTTACGGGGGGACTGAAGCTTTCTTT
TRBD1 | TRBJ1-1 | NA | TRBV4-3 | CASRRDRSMNTEAFF | TGCGCCAGCCGCCGGGACAGATCTATGAACACTGAAGCTTTCTTT
NA | TRBJ1-1 | NA | TRBV7-2 | CASSLAPPDTEAFF | TGTGCCAGCAGCTTAGCCCCCCCGGACACTGAAGCTTTCTTT
NA | TRBJ1-1 | NA | TRBV7-2 | CASSLGATASRAEAFF | TGTGCCAGCAGCTTAGGCGCCACAGCCTCAAGGGCTGAAGCTTTCTTT
NA | TRBJ2-1 | NA | TRBV4-1 | CASSQEGLPLGYNEQFF | TGCGCCAGCAGCCAAGAAGGCCTACCGCTCGGCTACAATGAGCAGTTCTTC
TRBD2 | TRBJ2-2 | NA | TRBV9 | CASKQTGGNTGELFF | TGTGCCAGCAAACAAACGGGAGGGAACACCGGGGAGCTGTTTTTT
NA | TRBJ1-2 | NA | TRBV7-2 | CASSLDGGANYGYTF | TGTGCCAGCAGCTTGGACGGGGGAGCTAACTATGGCTACACCTTC
NA | TRBJ1-5 | NA | TRBV30 | CAWSDRTNQPQHF | TGTGCCTGGAGTGACAGGACCAATCAGCCCCAGCATTTT
TRBD1 | TRBJ2-1 | NA | TRBV2 | CASRGQGNINEQFF | TGTGCCAGCAGGGGACAGGGGAATATCAATGAGCAGTTCTTC
NA | TRBJ1-1 | NA | TRBV20-1 | CSAGRGSAFF | TGCAGTGCTGGGAGGGGTAGCGCTTTCTTT
NA | TRBJ1-3 | NA | TRBV12-3/TRBV12-4 | CASSLEQGTIYF | TGTGCCAGCAGCCTTGAACAGGGTACCATATATTTT
TRBD2 | TRBJ2-5 | NA | TRBV7-9 | CASSHGTSGSRSSETQYF | TGTGCCAGCAGCCATGGGACTAGCGGGAGTAGATCGTCGGAGACCCAGTACTTC
NA | TRBJ1-1 | NA | TRBV28 | CASSPPVDTEAFF | TGTGCCAGCAGCCCCCCTGTCGACACTGAAGCTTTCTTT
TRBD1 | TRBJ1-2 | few | TRBV2 | CASSAGQGGDYGYTF | TGTGCCAGCAGTGCCGGACAGGGGGGGGACTATGGCTACACCTTC
NA | TRBJ2-7 | few | TRBV11-2 | CASRLIRGGNEQYF | TGTGCCAGCAGACTCATTCGTGGAGGGAACGAGCAGTACTTC
TRBD1 | TRBJ1-6 | few | TRBV4-1 | CASSQIGRTGGHSPLHF | TGCGCCAGCAGCCAGATTGGAAGGACAGGGGGGCATTCACCCCTCCACTTT
NA | TRBJ1-2 | NA | TRBV14 | CASSQEGRGGYTF | TGTGCCAGCAGCCAAGAGGGTAGGGGAGGCTACACCTTC
NA | TRBJ1-2 | NA | TRBV9 | CASSAEDYGYTF | TGTGCCAGCAGCGCGGAGGACTATGGCTACACCTTC
NA | TRBJ1-6 | NA | TRBV7-9 | CASSLARGTHSPLHF | TGTGCCAGCAGCTTAGCGCGGGGGACCCATTCACCCCTCCACTTT
TRBD2 | TRBJ2-7 | NA | TRBV5-1 | CASRTGTSVIVEQYF | TGCGCCAGCAGGACCGGGACTAGCGTCATAGTCGAGCAGTACTTC
NA | TRBJ1-5 | NA | TRBV6-5 | CASSYSSRVRQPQHF | TGTGCCAGCAGTTACTCCTCCCGGGTGCGTCAGCCCCAGCATTTT
NA | TRBJ2-1 | NA | TRBV27 | CASSLSKYNEQFF | TGTGCCAGCAGTTTATCGAAGTACAATGAGCAGTTCTTC